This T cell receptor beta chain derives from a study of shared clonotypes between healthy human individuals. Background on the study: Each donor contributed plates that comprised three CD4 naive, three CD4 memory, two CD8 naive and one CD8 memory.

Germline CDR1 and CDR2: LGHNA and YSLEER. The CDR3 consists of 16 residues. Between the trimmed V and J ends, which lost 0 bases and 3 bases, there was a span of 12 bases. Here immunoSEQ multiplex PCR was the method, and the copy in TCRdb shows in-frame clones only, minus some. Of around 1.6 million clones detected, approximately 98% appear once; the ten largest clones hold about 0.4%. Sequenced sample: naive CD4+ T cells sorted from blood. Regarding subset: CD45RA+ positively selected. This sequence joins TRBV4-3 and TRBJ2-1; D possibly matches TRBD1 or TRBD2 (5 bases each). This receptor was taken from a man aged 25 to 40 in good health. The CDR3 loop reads CASSQEDRGGYNEQFF. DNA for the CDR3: TGCGCCAGCAGCCAAGAAGACAGAGGAGGCTACAATGAGCAGTTCTTC.